The following is a T cell receptor beta chain sequence with its context. Its antigen is unknown. The CDR3 runs 14 residues. Germline loops: CDR1 GTSNPN, CDR2 SVGIG (reference sequence). V was cut by 0 bases and J by 1 base, with 9 bases left in between. This specimen comes from a study of chemoradiotherapy in HPV16-positive cancers. Study at large: Functional T-cell assays on a couple of HPV16-positive patients' cells defined candidate HPV-specific clones and common TCR motifs. Study-wide results and limits: Candidate HPV-specific clones and E7-related TCR motifs grew in tumor during treatment.

Clones were read by immunoSEQ multiplex PCR, and TCRdb kept only the in-frame ones, dropping some. The sample yields fewer than 40,000 clones, just under 80% seen once. This sequence joins TRBV30 and TRBJ1-1; unclear D gene. Sequencing used blood, obtained from a patient who underwent chemoradiotherapy. The source of this sequence is a human donor with HPV-associated anogenital cancer. The CDR3 protein is CAWSVPDWNTEAFF. CDR3 nucleotide sequence: TGTGCCTGGAGTGTTCCGGACTGGAACACTGAAGCTTTCTTT.